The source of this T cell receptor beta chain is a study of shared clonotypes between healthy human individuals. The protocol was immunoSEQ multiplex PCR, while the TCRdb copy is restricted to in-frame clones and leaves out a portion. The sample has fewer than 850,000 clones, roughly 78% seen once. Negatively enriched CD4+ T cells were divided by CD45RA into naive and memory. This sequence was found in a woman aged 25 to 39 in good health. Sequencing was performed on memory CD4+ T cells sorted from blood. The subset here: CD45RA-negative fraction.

For the CDR3, the DNA is TGTGCCAGCAGACGACCCGGGCCTGACGCGGATACGCAGTATTTT. Protein product: CASRRPGPDADTQYF. The chain combines TRBV28 with TRBJ2-3; D call uncertain. The germline gives CDR1 MDHEN, CDR2 SYDVKM. The germline V and J ends were trimmed by 6 bases and 6 bases, with 19 bases remaining between them. The CDR3 has 15 amino acids.